This T cell receptor beta chain emerged from a study of T cell responses to AZD1222 COVID-19 vaccine (dated by TCRdb to about 2021). Regarding the complete study: AZD1222 recipients whose second dose came at about 4 weeks and those whose second dose came at about 12 weeks were combined into one group, since spike-specific TCR depth and breadth did not differ between the two schedules. A total of around 240 trial participants underwent TCR sequencing, of whom some 210 received two doses of AZD1222 and approximately 25 received two doses of the MenACWY control vaccine. Trial participants were enrolled into age subgroups of 18-55, 56-69 and 70-plus years, which contained around 140, 26 and 57 TCR-sequenced participants, respectively. Broader findings and caveats from the paper: Nearly half of unique spike-specific TCRs reportedly recognized epitopes outside regions mutated in the B.1.351 and B.1.1.7 variants. In the small 56-69-year group, the increase in depth fell short of significance, most likely because of low power. Because no samples from the day 14 peak response were available, repertoires could be characterized only after the peak T cell response. The whole spike protein was spanned by vaccine-associated CD4 TCRs, and dominant responses were seen in regions 160-218 and 743-854. After two AZD1222 doses, both the breadth and the depth of spike-specific TCRs were significantly higher than at day 0 and than in MenACWY recipients. Most participants were white British and females outnumbered males, and the authors suggested that clonal diversity may have been underestimated. Only a handful of AZD1222 recipients were SARS-CoV-2 seropositive at baseline, limiting conclusions about previously exposed vaccinees.

Trimming costs V 5 bases and J 0 bases, and their ends lie 5 bases apart. CDR1 and CDR2 are read off the germline V gene as SGHTA and FQGTGA. From cysteine to phenylalanine, the CDR3 is 13 amino acids long. Of the read, only the CDR3 DNA is kept; its 39 bases are in frame from base 1. The CDR3 regions of human TCRbeta chains were subjected to immunosequencing. In the original analysis: Repertoire TCRs were matched against a reference library of SARS-CoV-2-specific TCRs generated with the MIRA antigen-specificity platform. Breadth was defined as the fraction of unique TCRs that were SARS-CoV-2-associated. Depth was defined as the fraction of total T cells that were SARS-CoV-2-associated. Using the MIRA data, each spike-specific TCR was assigned both to the spike region to which the TCR was reactive and to a CD4 or CD8 class. Log10-transformed breadth and depth values were compared by one-way ANOVA with Sidak's multiple comparisons tests. The immuneACCESS repertoire file appears here via TCRdb, limited to in-frame rearrangements. These files lack a portion of the clones; in checked studies, under half of the deficit traces to unresolved V genes, and the cause of the others is not known. The V and J calls and clone size are taken from that table; D and trimming were inferred from the DNA. The sample has under 150,000 clones on record, about 91% of them singletons. The ten largest clones add up to under 3.5% of the sample.

This clone appeared once. This clone's antigen is unknown. No per-base quality is available; no much larger clone lies one base away. Sample time point, as interpreted from the label and publication: baseline before first vaccination. Vaccinee samples were obtained from the UK trials COV001 and COV002, which included a single-blind randomized controlled phase 2/3 trial of AZD1222 (ChAdOx1 nCoV-19) in healthy adults. Trial participant PBMC samples were collected at day 0 and day 28 after the second dose for TCRbeta chain sequencing. This receptor chain uses TRBV7-3 and TRBJ1-3; the D segment cannot be called with confidence. The input for sequencing was peripheral blood, taken on day 0 of AZD1222 vaccination. The sequence derives from an adult in good health. The CDR3 in this case is CASSRDSGNTIYF. At the DNA level, the sequence is TGTGCCAGCAGCCGGGACTCTGGAAACACCATATATTTT.